This record concerns one T cell receptor (beta chain) sequence. Its antigen is unidentified. The germline CDR1 and CDR2 sequences are SNHLY and FYNNEI. V was clipped by 6 bases and J by 1 base, with 12 bases between them. There are 14 residues in the CDR3. Clones were sequenced by immunoSEQ multiplex PCR, and TCRdb holds only the in-frame ones, with some missing. Found here are 25,000 to 35,000 clones, roughly 80% of them singletons; the top ten hold 1.4%. In the ViraFEST assay, antigen-specific CD4+ clonotypes were identified by expansion after peptide-pool stimulation. Subsequent to less than eleven days of culture, CD4+ T cells were isolated. Two-dose vaccination with either BNT162b2 or mRNA-1273 was given to the participants. The data were obtained in a study of vaccination effects on CD4 cells after COVID-19. Across the whole study: Post-vaccine sampling took place a median of 72 days after the second dose.

General study points: Convalescent patients were scarce in the study, and it lacked early post-infection timepoints.

V usage is TRBV2 and J usage is TRBJ1-2; weak D call: TRBD1 (5 bases). The material was CD4+ T cells from PBMCs cultured with HCoV-NL63 spike peptides, obtained after COVID-19 vaccination. The receptor's source is a human donor who received a COVID-19 vaccine. Some clones in this sample may be carry-over from other donors' samples. CDR3 DNA: TGTGCCAGCAGGGACCCCGACAGTAACTATGGCTACACCTTC. Residues: CASRDPDSNYGYTF.